This record looks at one T cell receptor (beta chain) sequence and its context. V lost 0 bases to trimming and J lost 7 bases; unmatched junction nucleotides: 1. There are 13 residues in the CDR3. Germline lookup yields CDR1 SGHKS and CDR2 YYEKEE (reference sequence). The entry originates in a study of HIV-infected children after antiretroviral therapy interruption. The treatment denotes: PENTA 11 planned treatment interruption arm or continuous ART arm. At least 24 weeks of at least three-drug ART, in children 2 to 15 years. Unique molecular identifiers were included in an RNA-based 3' RACE TCR library. From the 3' RACE reads, TCRdb called clonotypes with MiXCR, one entry per CDR3 protein. The sample yields more than 85,000 distinct CDR3 sequences, around 6.9% seen once.

The chain is built from TRBV5-5 and TRBJ2-4; 7 positions agree with TRBD2. The TCR originated in a pool of human donors with HIV. Specimen: CD45RA+ CD4+ T cells from PBMCs, pooled from several time points, collected from a donor given antiretroviral therapy, either interrupted or continuous. Subset described: naive CD4+ CD45RA+ CD45RO- T cells. DNA for the CDR3: TGTGCCAGCAGCTTGGCCGGGAGGAACATTCAGTACTTC. It codes for CASSLAGRNIQYF.